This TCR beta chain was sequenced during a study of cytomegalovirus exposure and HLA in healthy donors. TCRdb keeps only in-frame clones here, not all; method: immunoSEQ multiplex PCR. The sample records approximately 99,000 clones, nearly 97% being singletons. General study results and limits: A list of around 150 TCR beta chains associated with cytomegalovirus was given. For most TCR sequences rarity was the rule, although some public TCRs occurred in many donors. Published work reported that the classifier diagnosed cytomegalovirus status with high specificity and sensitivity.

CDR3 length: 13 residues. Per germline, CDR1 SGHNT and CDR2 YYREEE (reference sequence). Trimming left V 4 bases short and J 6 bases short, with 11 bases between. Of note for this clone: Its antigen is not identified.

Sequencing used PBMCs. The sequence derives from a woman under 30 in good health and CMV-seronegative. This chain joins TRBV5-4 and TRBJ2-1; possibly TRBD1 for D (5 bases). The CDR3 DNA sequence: TGTGCCAGCAGCACAACAAGGGGCAATGAGCAGTTCTTC. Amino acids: CASSTTRGNEQFF.